The present TCR beta chain was sequenced within a study of human T cells and chemical hapten exposure. This clonotype was seen a few times. Time point defined: patch test 1, 2 weeks after DPC sensitization. The treatment: therapeutic diphenylcyclopropenone sensitization with weekly scalp DPC. Within the library, unique molecular identifiers were attached to each individual cDNA molecule. TCRdb passed the RACE reads through MiXCR, listing each CDR3 protein once. The sample has tens of thousands of distinct CDR3 sequences, over 9% seen once; the top ten hold roughly 1.4%. The CDR3 sequence is 15 residues long. Germline V gene data show CDR1 as SGHDT and CDR2 as YYEEEE. V gave up 3 bases and J gave up 0 bases, with 10 bases separating them.

The V gene is TRBV5-6, the J gene TRBJ1-5; tentative D call: TRBD1 (5 bases). This receptor was obtained from a woman in her forties or fifties with alopecia areata. Some clones in this sample may be carry-over from other donors' samples. Sequenced material: whole blood, taken in connection with sensitization to the hapten diphenylcyclopropenone (DPC). The CDR3 loop is CASSSGLYSNQPQHF. CDR3 nucleotides: TGTGCCAGCAGCTCGGGGCTCTATAGCAATCAGCCCCAGCATTTT.